This T cell receptor (beta chain) was captured in a study of early T cells in non-severe SARS-CoV-2 infection. Overall study findings and caveats: Matches to VDJdb favored anti-spike CD8 responses and missed private and CD4 specificities.

TCRdb re-called the 5' RACE reads with MiXCR, one entry per CDR3 protein. In the table there are some 96,000 distinct CDR3 sequences, about 11% of which are singletons. The ends lost 0 bases at V and 8 bases at J; junction bases unmatched: 7. This CDR3 has 15 residues. The germline CDR1 and CDR2 sequences are SGHRS and YFSETQ. There are a few counts of this clonotype. Antigen unknown. The chain is built from TRBV5-1 and TRBJ2-1; 8 nucleotides match TRBD2. Sample: whole blood, taken at baseline. This TCR was sampled from an adult who was a healthcare worker with PCR-confirmed SARS-CoV-2 infection or an uninfected control (not recorded which). For the CDR3, the DNA is TGCGCCAGCAGCTTGGAATGGACTAGCTTTGATGAGCAGTTCTTC. It is translated as CASSLEWTSFDEQFF.